Each of the 14 T cell receptor beta chains below was sequenced from the same sample in a study of T cells in women clearing cervical HPV infection listed by TCRdb under 2018. Library preparation used the immunoSEQ multiplex PCR assay. In its TCRdb copy, this immuneACCESS table keeps in-frame sequences only and misses some clones. Where compared with another copy, unresolved V genes explain less than half of these, and the others have no known cause. The table of this sample itemizes tens of thousands of clones. The top ten constitute about 17% of the sample. Input material: blood buffy coat. The receptors derive from a woman between 18 and 69 years old with a cervical HPV16 infection that either progressed to CIN3+ or cleared (not recorded which).

As regards this clone: Coverage ceases 3 residues before the CDR3 finishes, and the germline J gene fills in the end. The chain uses TRBV7-9 and TRBJ2-7; D is uncertain. Trimming removed 5 bases at V and 2 bases at J, with 7 bases between. CDR1 is SEHNR and CDR2 is FQNEAQ in the germline V gene (reference sequence). This CDR3 is 12 amino acids long. The part of the CDR3 DNA that was read is TGTGCCAGCAGCCAGATTCCCTACGAG. Translation gives CASSQIPYE. The full-length CDR3 reads as CASSQIPYEQYF.

Concerning this clone itself: The read ends 3 residues early relative to the CDR3; the germline J gene fills the gap. V and J are TRBV5-1 and TRBJ1-1; TRBD1 matches 12 bases. The CDR3 has 15 residues. Germline V lookup: CDR1 SGHRS, CDR2 YFSETQ. V lost 6 bases and J lost 3; bases outside the gene matches: 6. CDR3 sequence: CASKGTGGPHTEAFF. CDR3 DNA, as far as it was read: TGCGCCAGCAAAGGGACAGGGGGCCCGCACACTGAA.

Turning to this clone: Read coverage stops 3 residues before the CDR3 terminus; the germline J gene supplies the remainder. The rearrangement links TRBV10-3 to TRBJ2-2; 8 nucleotides align to TRBD1. CDR1 ENHRY and CDR2 SYGVKD come from the germline V gene. V lost 6 bases and J lost 2; bases outside the gene matches: 8. CDR3 length: 16 residues. CDR3 sequence reads: CAIRDHRGINTGELFF. The CDR3 bases that were read are TGTGCCATCAGGGACCACAGGGGGATAAACACCGGGGAG.

For this clone: From the germline J gene comes the end of the CDR3, since the read stops 3 residues before it. V and J are TRBV6-1 and TRBJ1-4, with TRBD1 matching 9 bases. Germline values: CDR1 MNHNS, CDR2 SASEGT. CDR3 length equals 15 residues. Germline trimming cut 4 bases from V and 5 bases from J; bases unmatched to any gene: 5. The CDR3 protein is CASSGGTGWNEKLFF. The CDR3 bases that were read are TGTGCCAGCAGTGGGGGGACAGGGTGGAATGAAAAA.

For this clone: The CDR3 goes on 3 residues after the read ends, and that part is filled in from the germline J gene. J is TRBJ1-1 and V is TRBV7-8, with TRBD1 matching 7 bases. This CDR3 contains 14 residues. Trimming at V came to 4 bases and at J to 0 bases, leaving 2 bases not matched to a gene. In germline, CDR1 is SGHVS, CDR2 FQNEAQ. The CDR3 DNA, read in part, is TGTGCCAGCAGCTCCACAGGGGTGAACACTGAA. This gives the protein CASSSTGVNTE. The entire CDR3 protein reads CASSSTGVNTEAFF.

As concerns this clone: The CDR3 end falls 3 residues outside the read, so it is completed with the germline J gene. The genes are TRBV2 and TRBJ1-5; 8 bases agree with TRBD1. After removal of 6 bases from V and 7 bases from J, the junction contained 11 bases not matched to a gene. The CDR3 contains 15 residues. From germline, CDR1 is SNHLY and CDR2 FYNNEI. The CDR3 DNA, read in part, is TGTGCCAGCAGAGAAATCGGACAGGGCAGGCAGCCC. As protein: CASREIGQGRQP. The whole CDR3 reads CASREIGQGRQPQHF.

In the case of this clone: The read terminates 3 residues before the CDR3 end, so the remaining end is supplied by the germline J gene. The V and J genes are TRBV7-2 and TRBJ1-2; D ambiguous. This CDR3 comprises 13 residues. Germline V lookup: CDR1 SGHTA, CDR2 FQGNSA. The CDR3 DNA, read in part, is TGTGCCAGCAGCTCCGAGAACACAGATACC. It is translated as CASSSENTDT. The CDR3 in its entirety is CASSSENTDTYTF.

With respect to this clone: The read comes to an end 3 residues before the CDR3 does, leaving the germline J gene to fill in the end. The genes are TRBV19 and TRBJ1-2, with D perhaps matching TRBD1 (5 bases). The V gene's germline CDR1 is LNHDA and CDR2 SQIVND (reference sequence). This CDR3 has 13 amino acids. CDR3 sequence reads: CASSIADGGAYTF. The sequenced part of the CDR3 DNA is TGTGCCAGTAGTATAGCGGACGGGGGAGCC.

Worth noting for this clone: The read gets to within 3 residues of the CDR3 end, and the germline J gene fills in the rest. The chain combines TRBV10-3 with TRBJ2-7; 7 nucleotides match TRBD2. The junction had 17 bases not matched to a gene; V was cut back by 7 bases and J by 2 bases. CDR3 length: 17 amino acids. Germline CDR1 is ENHRY and CDR2 is SYGVKD. CDR3 loop: CAIKGGPAGRGPYEQYF. The CDR3 DNA, read in part, is TGTGCCATCAAGGGAGGGCCGGCGGGCCGAGGCCCCTACGAG.

Remarks on this clone: Coverage ceases 3 residues before the CDR3 finishes, and the germline J gene fills in the end. The chain combines TRBV29-1 with TRBJ1-1, with D maybe TRBD1 (5 bases). Germline assignment: CDR1 SQVTM and CDR2 ANQGSEA. V was pared by 6 bases and J by 6 bases, with 26 bases between. This CDR3 is 16 amino acids long. The CDR3 loop is CSVQPSQGGILAEAFF. The CDR3 DNA, read in part, is TGCAGCGTCCAACCGTCGCAGGGTGGAATTTTAGCTGAA. Full variable domain (rest looked up from reference TRBV29-1 and TRBJ1-1): SAVISQKPSRDICQRGTSLTIQCQVDSQVTMMFWYRQQPGQSLTLIATANQGSEATYESGFVIDKFPISRPNLTFSTLTVSNMSPEDSSIYLCSVQPSQGGILAEAFFGQGTRLTVV.

Notes on this clone: The DNA ends 3 residues before the CDR3 does, and the rest of the CDR3 is filled in from the germline J gene. The V gene is TRBV7-2, the J gene TRBJ2-4; 7 bases match TRBD2. The CDR3 has 15 residues. From germline, CDR1 is SGHTA and CDR2 FQGNSA. The DNA read from the CDR3 is TGTGCCAGCAGCTTTCAAGCGGGAAACCAAGAGACT. Its translation: CASSFQAGNQET. In full, the CDR3 reads CASSFQAGNQETQYF.

A word on this clone: The read ends 3 residues before the CDR3 terminus; that terminus is restored from the germline J gene. This rearrangement joins TRBV20-1 to TRBJ2-3; 10 bases are a match to TRBD2. The V gene end was trimmed by 6 bases and the J gene end by 5 bases; junction bases not matched to a gene: 11. Germline CDR1 and CDR2: DFQATT and SNEGSKA (reference sequence). This CDR3 is built from 15 residues. Partial CDR3 DNA: TGCAGTGCCGAGGCATCTAGCGGGGGCAAAGATACG. It translates to CSAEASSGGKDT. The full CDR3 is CSAEASSGGKDTQYF.

With respect to this clone: The read is 3 residues too short to cover the CDR3 end, so that end is filled in from the germline J gene. The gene calls are TRBV20-1 and TRBJ2-3; 9 bases are a match to TRBD1. The CDR3 totals 13 residues. Germline V gives CDR1 DFQATT, CDR2 SNEGSKA (reference sequence). CDR3 sequence reads: CSAGGTGLQPQYF. Incomplete CDR3 DNA: TGCAGTGCTGGAGGGACAGGGTTGCAGCCG.

Points on this clone: The CDR3 end lies 3 residues beyond the end of the read and is filled in from the germline J gene. This rearrangement joins TRBV19 to TRBJ1-2; 7 bases are shared with TRBD1. This CDR3 has 14 residues. Germline CDR1 reads LNHDA; CDR2 reads SQIVND (reference sequence). The CDR3 bases that were read are TGTGCCAGTATGAAGGGCGGACAGGAGGACGAC. Translating gives CASMKGGQEDD. The whole CDR3 sequence is CASMKGGQEDDYTF.